The clone carrying this T cell receptor beta chain turned up a few times. Its antigen is not known. This may arise from a read error, as a much more abundant clone is one base away. TCRdb ran MiXCR on the PCR reads and lists one entry per CDR3 protein. Here the sample spans 60,000 to 80,000 distinct CDR3 sequences, about a fifth being singletons. The entry originates in a study of molecular identifiers for immune sequencing clone quantification. Findings of the study overall: Spiked Jurkat TCR RNA equal to one cell could reportedly be picked out among one million naive cells.

Germline loops: CDR1 DFQATT, CDR2 SNEGSKA (reference sequence). CDR3 length: 13 residues. Source material: naive CD8+ T cells from blood, with Jurkat cell RNA spiked in. Subset denoted: FACS-sorted CD8+CD4-CCR7+CD45RA+ naive T cells. The chain has TRBV20-1 and TRBJ2-7; TRBD2 agrees at 7 bases. This sequence was found in a human donor in good health. Some libraries in this study had Jurkat cell RNA spiked in. CDR3 amino acids: CSANSGSSYEQHF. The CDR3 DNA is TGCAGTGCTAATAGCGGGTCCTCCTACGAGCAGCACTTC.